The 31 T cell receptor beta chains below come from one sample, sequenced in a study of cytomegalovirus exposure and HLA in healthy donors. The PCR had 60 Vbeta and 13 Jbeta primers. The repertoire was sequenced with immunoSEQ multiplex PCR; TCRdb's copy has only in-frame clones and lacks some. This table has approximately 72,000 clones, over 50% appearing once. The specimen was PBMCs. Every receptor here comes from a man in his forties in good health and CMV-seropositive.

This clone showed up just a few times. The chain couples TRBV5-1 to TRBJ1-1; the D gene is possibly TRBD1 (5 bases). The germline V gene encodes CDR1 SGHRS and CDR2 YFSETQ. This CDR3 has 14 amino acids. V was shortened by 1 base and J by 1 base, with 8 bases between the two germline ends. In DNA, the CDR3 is TGCGCCAGCAGCTTGCCGGACAAGAACACTGAAGCTTTCTTT. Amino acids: CASSLPDKNTEAFF.

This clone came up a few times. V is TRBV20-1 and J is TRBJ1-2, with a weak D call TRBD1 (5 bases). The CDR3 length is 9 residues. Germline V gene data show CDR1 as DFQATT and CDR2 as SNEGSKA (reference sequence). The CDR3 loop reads CSPQGGYTF. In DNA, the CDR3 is TGCAGCCCCCAGGGTGGCTACACCTTC.

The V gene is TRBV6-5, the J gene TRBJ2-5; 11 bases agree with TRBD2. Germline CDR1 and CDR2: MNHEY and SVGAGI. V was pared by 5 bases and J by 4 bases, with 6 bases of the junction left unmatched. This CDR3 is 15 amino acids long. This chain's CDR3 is CASSNSGGAGETQYF. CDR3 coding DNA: TGTGCCAGCAGTAATAGCGGGGGGGCGGGAGAGACCCAGTACTTC.

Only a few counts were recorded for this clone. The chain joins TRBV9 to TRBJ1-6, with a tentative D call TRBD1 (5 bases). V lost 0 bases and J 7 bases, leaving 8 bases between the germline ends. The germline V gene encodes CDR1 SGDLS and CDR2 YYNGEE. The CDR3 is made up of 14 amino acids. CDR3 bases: TGTGCCAGCAGCGTAGGGACACTCAATTCACCCCTCCACTTT. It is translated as CASSVGTLNSPLHF.

The CDR3 DNA is TGCAGCGTTGTACAGGGGCTACAAGAGACCCAGTACTTC. It yields the protein CSVVQGLQETQYF. The gene calls are TRBV29-1 and TRBJ2-5, with 7 bases matching TRBD1. J gave up 2 bases and V 4 bases, and 4 bases lay outside the gene matches. Germline CDR1 and CDR2: SQVTM and ANQGSEA. The CDR3 extends over 13 amino acids.

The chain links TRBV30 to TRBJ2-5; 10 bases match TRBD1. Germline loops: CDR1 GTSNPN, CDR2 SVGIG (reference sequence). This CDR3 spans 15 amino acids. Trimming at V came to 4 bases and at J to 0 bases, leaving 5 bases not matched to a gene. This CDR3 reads CAWTPGQGYQETQYF. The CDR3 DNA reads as TGTGCCTGGACCCCGGGACAGGGGTACCAAGAGACCCAGTACTTC.

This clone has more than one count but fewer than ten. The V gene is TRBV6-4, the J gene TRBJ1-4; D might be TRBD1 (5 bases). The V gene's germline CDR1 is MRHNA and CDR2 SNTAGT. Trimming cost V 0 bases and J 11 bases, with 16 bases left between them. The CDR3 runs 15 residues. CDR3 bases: TGTGCCAGCAGTGACTCAGGGGAGGGTGCAGGGAAACTGTTTTTT. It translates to CASSDSGEGAGKLFF.

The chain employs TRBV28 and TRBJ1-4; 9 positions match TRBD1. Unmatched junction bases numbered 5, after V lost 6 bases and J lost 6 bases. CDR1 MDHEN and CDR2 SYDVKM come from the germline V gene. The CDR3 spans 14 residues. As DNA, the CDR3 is TGTGCCAGCAGCCAACAGGGGGCAGATGAAAAACTGTTTTTT. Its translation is CASSQQGADEKLFF. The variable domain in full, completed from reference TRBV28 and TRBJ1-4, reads DVKVTQSSRYLVKRTGEKVFLECVQDMDHENMFWYRQDPGLGLRLIYFSYDVKMKEKGDIPEGYSVSREKKERFSLILESASTNQTSMYLCASSQQGADEKLFFGSGTQLSVL.

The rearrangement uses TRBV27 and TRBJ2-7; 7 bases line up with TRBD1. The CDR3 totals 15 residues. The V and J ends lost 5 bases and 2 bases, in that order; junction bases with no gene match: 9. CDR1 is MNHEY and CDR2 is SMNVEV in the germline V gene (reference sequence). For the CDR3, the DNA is TGTGCCAGCAGTCCGGACAGGACGATTACCTACGAGCAGTACTTC. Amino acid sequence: CASSPDRTITYEQYF.

Here the CDR3 reads CASRGTASGNTIYF. For the CDR3, the DNA is TGTGCCAGCAGAGGGACAGCCTCTGGAAACACCATATATTTT. This chain uses TRBV7-9 with TRBJ1-3; 7 nucleotides match TRBD1. The CDR3 sequence is 14 residues long. Trimming cost V 6 bases and J 0 bases; bases outside gene matches: 2. The germline V gene has CDR1 SEHNR and CDR2 FQNEAQ (reference sequence). Full variable domain (outside the CDR3, taken from reference TRBV7-9 and TRBJ1-3): DTGVSQNPRHKITKRGQNVTFRCDPISEHNRLYWYRQTLGQGPEFLTYFQNEAQLEKSRLLSDRFSAERPKGSFSTLEIQRTEQGDSAMYLCASRGTASGNTIYFGEGSWLTVV.

In DNA, the CDR3 is TGTGCCAGCAATCCCGGGGGCTCCTACGAGCAGTACTTC. Translating it yields CASNPGGSYEQYF. The chain has TRBV2 and TRBJ2-7, with TRBD2 as a possible D gene (6 bases). The length of the CDR3 is 13 residues. Trimming removed 7 bases from V and 0 bases from J, with 10 bases in between. The germline CDR1 and CDR2 sequences are SNHLY and FYNNEI.

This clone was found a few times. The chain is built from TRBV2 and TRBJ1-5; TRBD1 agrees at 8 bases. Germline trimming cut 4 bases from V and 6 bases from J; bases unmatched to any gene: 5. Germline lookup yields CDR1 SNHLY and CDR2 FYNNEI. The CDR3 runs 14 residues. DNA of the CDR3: TGTGCCAGCAGTGCCGGGACAGGCGGTCAGCCCCAGCATTTT. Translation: CASSAGTGGQPQHF.

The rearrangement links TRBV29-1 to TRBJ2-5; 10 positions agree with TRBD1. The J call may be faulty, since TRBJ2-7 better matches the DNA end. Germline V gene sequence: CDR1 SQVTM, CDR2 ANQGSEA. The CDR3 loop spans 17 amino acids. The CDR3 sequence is CSVPGQGTIGEPYEQYF. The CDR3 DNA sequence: TGCAGTGTACCGGGACAGGGGACAATAGGCGAACCCTACGAGCAGTACTTC.

The CDR3 nucleotides read TGTGCCAGCAGTTTAGGACTCAACTATGGCTACACCTTC. It translates to CASSLGLNYGYTF. The J gene is TRBJ1-2, the V gene TRBV28; no clear D gene. Trimming pared 2 bases from V and 2 bases from J, leaving 6 bases between. The CDR3 contains 13 residues. Germline V lookup: CDR1 MDHEN, CDR2 SYDVKM.

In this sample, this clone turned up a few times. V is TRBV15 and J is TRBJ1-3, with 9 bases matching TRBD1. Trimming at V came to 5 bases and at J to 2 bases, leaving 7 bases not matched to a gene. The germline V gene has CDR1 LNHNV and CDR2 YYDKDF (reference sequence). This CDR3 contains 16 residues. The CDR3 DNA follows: TGTGCCACCAGCTCTCCTAACAGGGGGCCTGGAAACACCATATATTTT. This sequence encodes CATSSPNRGPGNTIYF.

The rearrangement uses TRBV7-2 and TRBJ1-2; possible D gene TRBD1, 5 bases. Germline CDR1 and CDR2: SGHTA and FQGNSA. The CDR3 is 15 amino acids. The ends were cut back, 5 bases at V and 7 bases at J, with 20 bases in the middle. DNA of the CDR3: TGTGCCAGCAGCCCCCGGGGGTTCTTAAATGGTGGCTACACCTTC. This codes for CASSPRGFLNGGYTF.

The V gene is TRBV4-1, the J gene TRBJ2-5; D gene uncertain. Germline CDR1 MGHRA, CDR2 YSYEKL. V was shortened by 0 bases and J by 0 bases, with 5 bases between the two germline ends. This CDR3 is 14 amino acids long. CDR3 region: CASSQDRYQETQYF. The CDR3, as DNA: TGCGCCAGCAGCCAAGACAGGTACCAAGAGACCCAGTACTTC.

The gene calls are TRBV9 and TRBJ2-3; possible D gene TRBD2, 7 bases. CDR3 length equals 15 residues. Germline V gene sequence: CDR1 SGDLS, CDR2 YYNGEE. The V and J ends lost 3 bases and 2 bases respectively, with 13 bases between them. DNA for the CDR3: TGTGCCAGCAGCGGGGGCGGGGGCCTCACAGATACGCAGTATTTT. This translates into CASSGGGGLTDTQYF.

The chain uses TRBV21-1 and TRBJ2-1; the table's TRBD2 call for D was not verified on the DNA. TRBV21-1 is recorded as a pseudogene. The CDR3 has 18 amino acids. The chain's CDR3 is CASSKALLTFGGDNEQFF. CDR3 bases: TGTGCCAGCAGCAAAGCGCTTTTAACTTTCGGGGGGGACAATGAGCAGTTCTTC.

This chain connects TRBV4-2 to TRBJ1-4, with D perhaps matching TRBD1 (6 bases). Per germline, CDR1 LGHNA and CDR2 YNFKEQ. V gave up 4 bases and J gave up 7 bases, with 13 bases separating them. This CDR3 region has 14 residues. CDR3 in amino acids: CASSRTRTAEKLFF. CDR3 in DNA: TGTGCCAGCAGCCGGACCCGGACAGCTGAAAAACTGTTTTTT.

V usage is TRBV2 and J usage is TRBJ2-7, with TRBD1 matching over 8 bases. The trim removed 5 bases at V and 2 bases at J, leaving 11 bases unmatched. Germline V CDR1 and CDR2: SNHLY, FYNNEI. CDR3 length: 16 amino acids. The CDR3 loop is CASSPRGTGNTYEQYF. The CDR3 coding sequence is TGTGCCAGCAGTCCCAGGGGGACAGGAAATACCTACGAGCAGTACTTC.

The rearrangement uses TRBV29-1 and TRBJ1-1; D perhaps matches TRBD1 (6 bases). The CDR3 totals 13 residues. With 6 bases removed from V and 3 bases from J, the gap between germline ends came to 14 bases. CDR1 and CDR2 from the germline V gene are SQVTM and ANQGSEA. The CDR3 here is CSVIPGQDTEAFF. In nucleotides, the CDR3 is TGCAGCGTGATACCGGGACAAGACACTGAAGCTTTCTTT.

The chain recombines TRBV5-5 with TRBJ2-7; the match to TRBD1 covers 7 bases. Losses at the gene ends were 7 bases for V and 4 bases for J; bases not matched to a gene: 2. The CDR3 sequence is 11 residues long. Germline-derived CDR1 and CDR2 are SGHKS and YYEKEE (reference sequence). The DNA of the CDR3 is TGTGCCAGCCTCAGGGGGTACGAGCAGTACTTC. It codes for CASLRGYEQYF.

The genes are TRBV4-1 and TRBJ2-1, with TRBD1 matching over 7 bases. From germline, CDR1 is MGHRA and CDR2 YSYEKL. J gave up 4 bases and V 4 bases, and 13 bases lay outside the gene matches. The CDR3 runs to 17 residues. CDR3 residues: CASSLGTDSLLYNEQFF. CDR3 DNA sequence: TGCGCCAGCAGCCTAGGGACAGACTCACTTCTATACAATGAGCAGTTCTTC.

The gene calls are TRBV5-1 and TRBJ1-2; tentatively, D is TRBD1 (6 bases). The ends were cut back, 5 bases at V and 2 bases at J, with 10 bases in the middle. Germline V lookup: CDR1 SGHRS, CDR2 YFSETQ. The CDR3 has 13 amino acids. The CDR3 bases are TGCGCCAGCAGGCGACAGGAGAACTATGGCTACACCTTC. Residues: CASRRQENYGYTF.

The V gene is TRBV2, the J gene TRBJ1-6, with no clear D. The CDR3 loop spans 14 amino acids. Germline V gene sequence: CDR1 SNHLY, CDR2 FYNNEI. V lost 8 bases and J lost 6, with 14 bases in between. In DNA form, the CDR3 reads TGTGCCAGCTTTGAGGGCGGGGTTAATTCACCCCTCCACTTT. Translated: CASFEGGVNSPLHF.

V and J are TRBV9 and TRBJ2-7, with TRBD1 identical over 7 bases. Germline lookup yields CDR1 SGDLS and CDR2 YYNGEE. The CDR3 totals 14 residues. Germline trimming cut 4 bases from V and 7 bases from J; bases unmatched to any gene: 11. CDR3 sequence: CASSPQQGMWEQYF. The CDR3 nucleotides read TGTGCCAGCAGCCCTCAACAGGGGATGTGGGAGCAGTACTTC.

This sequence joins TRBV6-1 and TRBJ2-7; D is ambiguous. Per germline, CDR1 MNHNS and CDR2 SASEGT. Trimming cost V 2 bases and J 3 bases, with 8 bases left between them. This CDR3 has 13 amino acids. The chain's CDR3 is CASSEPPVYEQYF. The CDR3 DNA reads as TGTGCCAGCAGTGAACCACCGGTCTACGAGCAGTACTTC.

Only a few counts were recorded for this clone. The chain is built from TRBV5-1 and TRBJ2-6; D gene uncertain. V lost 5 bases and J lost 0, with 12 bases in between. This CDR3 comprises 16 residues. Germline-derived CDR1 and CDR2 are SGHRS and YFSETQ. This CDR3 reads CASSYQALSGANVLTF. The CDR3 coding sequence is TGCGCCAGCAGTTACCAAGCCCTCTCTGGGGCCAACGTCCTGACTTTC.

CDR3 amino acids: CSVGRDRGGIPMNTEAFF. The CDR3 DNA reads as TGCAGCGTAGGCCGGGACAGGGGGGGGATACCCATGAACACTGAAGCTTTCTTT. The genes are TRBV29-1 and TRBJ1-1; 11 nucleotides match TRBD1. V dropped 6 bases and J dropped 0; count of bases not matched to a gene: 15. CDR3 size: 18 residues. Germline CDR1 is SQVTM and CDR2 is ANQGSEA.

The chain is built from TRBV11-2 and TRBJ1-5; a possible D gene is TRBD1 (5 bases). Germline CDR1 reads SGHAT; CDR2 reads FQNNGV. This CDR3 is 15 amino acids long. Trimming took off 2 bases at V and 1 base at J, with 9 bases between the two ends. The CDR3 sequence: CASSLNRQSNQPQHF. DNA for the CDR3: TGTGCCAGCAGCTTAAACAGACAGAGCAATCAGCCCCAGCATTTT.